This entry describes one T cell receptor (beta chain). The data originate from a study of sequential checkpoint blockade in melanoma. Study in general: Patients were randomized 1:1 to nivolumab-then-ipilimumab or ipilimumab-then-nivolumab first-line. Both treatment sequences were followed by maintenance nivolumab.

TCRdb's table, derived via immunoSEQ multiplex PCR, lists solely in-frame clones and lacks some. The profile shows under 20,000 clones, about 69% of them singletons. Treatment indicated: randomized to nivolumab then ipilimumab (arm A) or the reverse (arm B). No patient had prior DNA-damaging chemotherapy. Sorted cells were live CD3+CD8+, lacking CD19 and CD56, from PBMCs. Germline V gene data show CDR1 as SGHVS and CDR2 as FNYEAQ. This CDR3 has 16 residues. Between the trimmed V and J ends, which lost 5 bases and 6 bases, there was a span of 19 bases. Sequencing used CD8+ T cells sorted from blood (inferred from file names), obtained from a patient given nivolumab and ipilimumab in sequence. The TCR comes from a human donor with melanoma. The rearrangement uses TRBV7-6 and TRBJ2-2, with D maybe TRBD1 (6 bases). CDR3 bases: TGTGCCAGCAGCCCCCGACAGGCCGCGGGTCCCGGGGAGCTGTTTTTT. It codes for CASSPRQAAGPGELFF.